Listed here are 28 T cell receptor beta chains from one sample, sequenced in a study of blood T cell repertoires in COVID-19. Here immunoSEQ multiplex PCR was the method, and the copy in TCRdb shows in-frame clones only, minus some. The sample includes 210,000 or so clones, around 85% of them seen just once. The sample taken for sequencing was peripheral blood. These receptors all stem from a man between 45 and 60 years old who had recovered from COVID-19.

The V and J genes are TRBV11-3 and TRBJ2-4; tentatively, D is TRBD1 (6 bases). Germline CDR1 reads SGHNT; CDR2 reads YENEEA. CDR3 length: 13 residues. V shed 5 bases and J shed 8 bases, with 13 bases lying between them. The chain's CDR3 is CASSPGQSDIQYF. The DNA for the CDR3 is TGTGCCAGCAGCCCGGGACAATCGGACATTCAGTACTTC.

V and J are TRBV19 and TRBJ2-3, with D unresolved. The V gene lost 4 bases and the J gene lost 1 base, with 9 bases spanning the gap. This CDR3 comprises 14 residues. Per germline, CDR1 LNHDA and CDR2 SQIVND (reference sequence). The DNA of the CDR3 is TGTGCCAGTAGTACTTTTTTTGGCACAGATACGCAGTATTTT. Translation: CASSTFFGTDTQYF. Full variable domain (missing parts from reference TRBV19 and TRBJ2-3): DGGITQSPKYLFRKEGQNVTLSCEQNLNHDAMYWYRQDPGQGLRLIYYSQIVNDFQKGDIAEGYSVSREKKESFPLTVTSAQKNPTAFYLCASSTFFGTDTQYFGPGTRLTVL.

The table lists this clone with a few counts. The rearrangement joins TRBV5-4 to TRBJ2-1; 7 bases are shared with TRBD2. Germline V gene lookup returns CDR1 SGHNT and CDR2 YYREEE (reference sequence). Losses at the gene ends were 3 bases for V and 0 bases for J; bases not matched to a gene: 6. This CDR3 region has 16 residues. The CDR3 region is CASSSLSGDSYNEQFF. DNA of the CDR3: TGTGCCAGCAGCTCATTGAGCGGGGACTCCTACAATGAGCAGTTCTTC. Together with reference TRBV5-4 and TRBJ2-1, the CDR3 gives the full variable domain: ETGVTQSPTHLIKTRGQQVTLRCSSQSGHNTVSWYQQALGQGPQFIFQYYREEENGRGNFPPRFSGLQFPNYSSELNVNALELDDSALYLCASSSLSGDSYNEQFFGPGTRLTVL.

This clone has just a few counts. CDR3 nucleotides: TGCGCCAGCAGCCTAGGGACAGCCTCCTACGAGCAGTACTTC. Amino acids: CASSLGTASYEQYF. The rearrangement links TRBV5-1 to TRBJ2-7, with 7 bases aligning to TRBD1. Germline CDR1 is SGHRS and CDR2 is YFSETQ. The CDR3 totals 14 residues. V shed 4 bases, J shed 0 bases, and the junction held 4 bases outside the gene matches.

J is TRBJ2-5 and V is TRBV11-3, with D maybe TRBD1 (6 bases). This CDR3 has 13 residues. CDR1 is SGHNT, CDR2 YENEEA, per germline. With 5 bases removed from V and 5 bases from J, the gap between germline ends came to 12 bases. CDR3 in DNA: TGTGCCAGCAGCCCGGGGACAAGCGAGACCCAGTACTTC. Its protein product is CASSPGTSETQYF. Based on the CDR3 plus reference TRBV11-3 and TRBJ2-5, the full variable domain is EAGVVQSPRYKIIEKKQPVAFWCNPISGHNTLYWYLQNLGQGPELLIRYENEEAVDDSQLPKDRFSAERLKGVDSTLKIQPAELGDSAVYLCASSPGTSETQYFGPGTRLLVL.

The chain recombines TRBV6-5 with TRBJ2-2, with D tentatively TRBD1 (6 bases). Germline CDR1 MNHEY, CDR2 SVGAGI. The CDR3 extends over 14 amino acids. V was cut by 6 bases and J by 6 bases, with 14 bases left in between. For the CDR3, the DNA is TGTGCCAGCAGACCAGGGAAGGGGGCCGGGGAGCTGTTTTTT. Its protein is CASRPGKGAGELFF.

The CDR3 coding sequence is TGCGCCAGCAGTGAGCCCCGTAGTTTTCACACTGAAGCTTTCTTT. Translation gives CASSEPRSFHTEAFF. The V gene is TRBV10-2, the J gene TRBJ1-1; no definite D call. The germline CDR1 and CDR2 sequences are WSHSY and SAAADI. V was trimmed by 2 bases and J by 3 bases, leaving 13 bases between them. There are 15 residues in the CDR3.

J is TRBJ1-2 and V is TRBV5-8; TRBD1 agrees at 8 bases. V shed 2 bases and J 4 bases; nucleotides not matched to a gene: 7. CDR1 SGHTS and CDR2 YDEGEE come from the germline V gene. The CDR3 consists of 15 residues. The CDR3 DNA reads as TGTGCCAGCAGCTTCGGACAGGGACCATTCTATGGCTACACCTTC. Amino acids: CASSFGQGPFYGYTF.

This clone occurred a few times. Other DNA sequences in the sample encode the same CDR3. This sequence joins TRBV3-1 (or the pseudogene TRBV3-2) and TRBJ1-2, with 8 bases that match TRBD1. Germline CDR1 LGHDT, CDR2 YNNKEL (reference sequence). V shed 3 bases, J shed 7 bases, and the junction held 1 base outside the gene matches. This CDR3 contains 12 residues. CDR3 DNA sequence: TGTGCCAGCAGCCATGGACAGGGTGGCTACACCTTC. Its protein product is CASSHGQGGYTF.

The chain carries TRBV25-1 and TRBJ1-4, with D possibly matching TRBD1 (6 bases). Germline V gene sequence: CDR1 MGHDK, CDR2 SYGVNS. CDR3 size: 13 residues. V lost 3 bases and J 7 bases, leaving 9 bases between the germline ends. The CDR3: CASSDRGVEKLFF. The CDR3 DNA reads TGTGCCAGCAGTGACAGGGGTGTTGAAAAACTGTTTTTT.

The rearrangement uses TRBV29-1 and TRBJ2-2; 11 nucleotides align to TRBD2. The CDR3 extends over 14 amino acids. The germline V gene encodes CDR1 SQVTM and CDR2 ANQGSEA. V was clipped by 4 bases and J by 5 bases; unmatched bases: 3. CDR3 residues: CSVGVAGGTGELFF. For the CDR3, the DNA is TGCAGCGTTGGGGTAGCGGGAGGGACCGGGGAGCTGTTTTTT.

The V call is TRBV7-2, the J call TRBJ2-3; D remains ambiguous. The V gene's germline CDR1 is SGHTA and CDR2 FQGNSA. The V gene lost 5 bases and the J gene lost 0 bases, with 6 bases spanning the gap. The length of the CDR3 is 13 residues. The CDR3 spells CASSAVSTDTQYF. CDR3 in DNA: TGTGCCAGCAGCGCGGTGAGCACAGATACGCAGTATTTT.

J is TRBJ2-1 and V is TRBV5-5, with D possibly matching TRBD1 (6 bases). Germline CDR1 reads SGHKS; CDR2 reads YYEKEE (reference sequence). V dropped 1 base and J dropped 0 bases, with 14 bases sitting between them. The CDR3 has 17 amino acids. The CDR3 is CASSLYRETSSYNEQFF. CDR3 nucleotide sequence: TGTGCCAGCAGCTTGTACAGGGAGACGAGCTCCTACAATGAGCAGTTCTTC.

This sequence joins TRBV7-9 and TRBJ2-1, with a possible D match to TRBD1 (6 bases). The CDR3 runs 15 residues. The germline V gene encodes CDR1 SEHNR and CDR2 FQNEAQ (reference sequence). V was trimmed by 2 bases and J by 8 bases, leaving 16 bases between them. This chain's CDR3 is CASSLPAQGPDEQFF. CDR3 DNA sequence: TGTGCCAGCAGCTTACCCGCTCAGGGGCCGGATGAGCAGTTCTTC. Variable domain in full (rest from reference TRBV7-9 and TRBJ2-1): DTGVSQNPRHKITKRGQNVTFRCDPISEHNRLYWYRQTLGQGPEFLTYFQNEAQLEKSRLLSDRFSAERPKGSFSTLEIQRTEQGDSAMYLCASSLPAQGPDEQFFGPGTRLTVL.

The V gene is TRBV5-6, the J gene TRBJ2-5, with 12 bases identical to TRBD1. J was trimmed by 5 bases and V by 4 bases; bases with no gene match: 3. Germline V gene data show CDR1 as SGHDT and CDR2 as YYEEEE. CDR3 length: 14 amino acids. The CDR3 nucleotides read TGTGCCAGCAGCGGGGACAGGGGGCTGGAGACCCAGTACTTC. Its translation is CASSGDRGLETQYF. Looking up the rest from reference TRBV5-6 and TRBJ2-5 gives the full variable domain: DAGVTQSPTHLIKTRGQQVTLRCSPKSGHDTVSWYQQALGQGPQFIFQYYEEEERQRGNFPDRFSGHQFPNYSSELNVNALLLGDSALYLCASSGDRGLETQYFGPGTRLLVL.

The rearrangement joins TRBV7-2 to TRBJ2-2; maybe TRBD2 (6 bases). The CDR3 is made up of 13 amino acids. Germline CDR1 SGHTA, CDR2 FQGNSA. Trimming removed 8 bases from V and 8 bases from J, with 15 bases in between. CDR3 amino acids: CASFTGVRGELFF. Here the CDR3 DNA reads TGTGCCAGCTTCACGGGAGTGCGGGGGGAGCTGTTTTTT.

V usage is TRBV5-1 and J usage is TRBJ1-1, with 7 positions matching TRBD1. The CDR3 extends over 14 amino acids. From germline, CDR1 is SGHRS and CDR2 YFSETQ. V lost 2 bases and J lost 2; bases outside the gene matches: 3. CDR3 sequence (DNA): TGCGCCAGCAGCTTACAGGGGTTCAACACTGAAGCTTTCTTT. This sequence encodes CASSLQGFNTEAFF.

This clone was observed a single time. This chain links TRBV11-2 with TRBJ2-2; D gene ambiguous. The CDR3 has 13 amino acids. Per the germline V gene, CDR1 is SGHAT and CDR2 is FQNNGV. Trimming took off 2 bases at V and 4 bases at J, with 5 bases between the two ends. CDR3 sequence (DNA): TGTGCCAGCAGCTTACTTAGCACCGGGGAGCTGTTTTTT. Translating it yields CASSLLSTGELFF. Full variable domain (remainder filled in from reference TRBV11-2 and TRBJ2-2): EAGVAQSPRYKIIEKRQSVAFWCNPISGHATLYWYQQILGQGPKLLIQFQNNGVVDDSQLPKDRFSAERLKGVDSTLKIQPAKLEDSAVYLCASSLLSTGELFFGEGSRLTVL.

V is TRBV3-1 (or the pseudogene TRBV3-2) and J is TRBJ1-6; no firm D call. V lost 0 bases and J lost 0, with 9 bases in between. The length of the CDR3 is 17 residues. The V gene's germline CDR1 is LGHDT and CDR2 YNNKEL (reference sequence). The CDR3 DNA follows: TGTGCCAGCAGCCAAGATCGCCAGATCTCCTATAATTCACCCCTCCACTTT. This gives the protein CASSQDRQISYNSPLHF.

The rearrangement uses TRBV18 and TRBJ1-1; 8 bases align to TRBD1. CDR3 length: 14 residues. Germline CDR1 and CDR2: KGHSH and LQKENI. Trimming removed 8 bases from V and 6 bases from J; junction bases left unmatched: 11. This CDR3 reads CASLRDRSVAEAFF. The CDR3 DNA reads TGTGCCAGCCTAAGGGACAGGTCGGTCGCTGAAGCTTTCTTT.

Turning to this clone: The junction departs from germline at one end; a sequencing error may be responsible. The chain carries TRBV30 and TRBJ1-1, with D perhaps matching TRBD1 (5 bases). CDR1 and CDR2 (germline): GTSNPN, SVGIG (reference sequence). This CDR3 has 13 residues. The CDR3 DNA follows: TGTGCCTGGAGTCCTGGAGGGACCCCTGACGCTTTCTTT. Amino acids: CAWSPGGTPDAFF.

V usage is TRBV20-1 and J usage is TRBJ2-5; TRBD2 agrees at 13 bases. The CDR3 covers 15 residues. With 3 bases clipped from V and 5 bases from J, the junction kept 6 bases outside the gene matches. Germline lookup yields CDR1 DFQATT and CDR2 SNEGSKA (reference sequence). The CDR3 DNA follows: TGCAGTGCTAGTGTCGGACTAGCGGGAGATGAGACCCAGTACTTC. Its translation: CSASVGLAGDETQYF.

The chain recombines TRBV24-1 with TRBJ2-1; TRBD2 is a possible D gene (6 bases). Germline assignment: CDR1 KGHDR and CDR2 SFDVKD. This CDR3 has 16 residues. The ends were cut back, 7 bases at V and 9 bases at J, with 24 bases in the middle. The CDR3 loop is CATSPSVTTSHGEQFF. In nucleotides, the CDR3 is TGTGCCACCAGCCCCAGCGTAACCACTAGCCACGGTGAGCAGTTCTTC.

The chain has TRBV3-1 (or the pseudogene TRBV3-2) and TRBJ2-3; 8 bases fit TRBD2. The CDR3 contains 15 residues. Germline V CDR1 and CDR2: LGHDT, YNNKEL (reference sequence). V was pared by 1 base and J by 4 bases, with 4 bases of the junction left unmatched. The CDR3 nucleotides read TGTGCCAGCAGCCAAGCTAGCGGGCTGGCAGATACGCAGTATTTT. It codes for CASSQASGLADTQYF.

This chain links TRBV6-1 with TRBJ1-1; no clear D. Germline V gene sequence: CDR1 MNHNS, CDR2 SASEGT. The CDR3 contains 16 residues. V lost 2 bases and J lost 0, with 13 bases in between. The CDR3 sequence is CASSESAGILNTEAFF. The CDR3 DNA is TGTGCCAGCAGTGAATCGGCAGGTATCCTGAACACTGAAGCTTTCTTT.

The V and J genes are TRBV28 and TRBJ2-3; 9 nucleotides agree with TRBD2. CDR3 length: 15 amino acids. J lost 3 bases, V lost 8 bases, and 9 bases had no gene match. Germline V gives CDR1 MDHEN, CDR2 SYDVKM. The CDR3 DNA is TGTGCCAGCGGCTTAGGACTAGCGTCGACAGATACGCAGTATTTT. The encoded protein is CASGLGLASTDTQYF.

This rearrangement joins TRBV4-3 to TRBJ2-7; 7 nucleotides line up with TRBD1. The junction had 5 bases not matched to a gene; V was cut back by 3 bases and J by 3 bases. CDR1 LGHNA and CDR2 YSLEER come from the germline V gene. This CDR3 has 14 amino acids. The CDR3, as DNA: TGCGCCAGCAGCCACGACAGGGCAGGCTACGAGCAGTACTTC. Translated, it gives CASSHDRAGYEQYF.

This clone has just one count. The V gene is TRBV6-1, the J gene TRBJ2-3, with 8 bases fitting TRBD2. V trimming: 0 bases; J trimming: 4 bases; junction bases outside the gene matches: 0. CDR3 length equals 14 residues. Germline CDR1 and CDR2: MNHNS and SASEGT. The DNA for the CDR3 is TGTGCCAGCAGTGAAGCCGGGGGGGCAGATACGCAGTATTTT. Translated, it gives CASSEAGGADTQYF.